The present entry profiles one T cell receptor (beta chain) with its context. Its specificity is not known. Sequencing of TCR beta was performed on blood CD8+ T cells and on blood CD4+ T cells. Purification of the CD8+ and CD4+ T cells relied on negative isolation, and TEMRA cells underwent FACS enrichment. Random hexamers were used to reverse transcribe the RNA input (about 0.45 to 1 ug). With immunoSEQ multiplex PCR, TCR beta CDR3 was amplified across 54 Vbeta and 13 Jbeta. A single record per CDR3 protein comes from TCRdb applying MiXCR to the immunoSEQ multiplex PCR reads. The top ten hold approximately 0.082% of the sample, which has 160,000 or so distinct CDR3 sequences, 92% seen once. This entry comes from a study of CD8 T cells in Susac syndrome. Notes on the study in general: The study acknowledged a relatively small number of individuals in its TCR sequencing and HLA analysis.

V was pared by 6 bases and J by 8 bases, with 17 bases between. Germline V lookup: CDR1 MNHEY, CDR2 SVGEGT. CDR3 length: 13 residues. Sequencing was performed on CD4+ T cells from PBMCs. This TCR derives from a human donor in good health. J is TRBJ2-7 and V is TRBV6-2 or TRBV6-3, with a weak D call TRBD1 (6 bases). The CDR3 is CASRSDSAGKQYF. The DNA of the CDR3 is TGTGCCAGCAGATCGGACAGTGCTGGAAAGCAGTACTTC.